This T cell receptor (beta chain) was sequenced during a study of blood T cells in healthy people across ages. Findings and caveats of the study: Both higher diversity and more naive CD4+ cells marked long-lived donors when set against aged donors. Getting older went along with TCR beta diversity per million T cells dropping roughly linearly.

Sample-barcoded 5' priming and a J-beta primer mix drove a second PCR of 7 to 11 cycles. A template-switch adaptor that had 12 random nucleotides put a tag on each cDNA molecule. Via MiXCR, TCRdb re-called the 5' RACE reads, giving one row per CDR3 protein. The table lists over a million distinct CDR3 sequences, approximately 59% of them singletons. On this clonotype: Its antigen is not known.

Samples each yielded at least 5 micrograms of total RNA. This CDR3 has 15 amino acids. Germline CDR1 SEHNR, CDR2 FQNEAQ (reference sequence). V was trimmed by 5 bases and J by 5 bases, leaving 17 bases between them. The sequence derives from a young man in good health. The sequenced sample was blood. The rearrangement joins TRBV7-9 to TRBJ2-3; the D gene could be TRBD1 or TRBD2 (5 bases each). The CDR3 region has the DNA TGTGCCAGCAGCCCGGACTTAGCCCAGGGAGATACGCAGTATTTT. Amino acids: CASSPDLAQGDTQYF.